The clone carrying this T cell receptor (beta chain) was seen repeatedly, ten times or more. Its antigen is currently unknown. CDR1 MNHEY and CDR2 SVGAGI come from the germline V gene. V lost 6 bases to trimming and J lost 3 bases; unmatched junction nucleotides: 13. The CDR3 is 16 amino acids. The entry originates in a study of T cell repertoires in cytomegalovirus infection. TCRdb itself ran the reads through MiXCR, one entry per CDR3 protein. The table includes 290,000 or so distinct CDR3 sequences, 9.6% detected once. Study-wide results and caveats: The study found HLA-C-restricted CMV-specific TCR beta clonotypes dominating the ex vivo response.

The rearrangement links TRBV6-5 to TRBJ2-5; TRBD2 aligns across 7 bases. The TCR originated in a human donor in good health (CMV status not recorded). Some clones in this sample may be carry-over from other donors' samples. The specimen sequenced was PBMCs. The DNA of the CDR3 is TGTGCCAGCAGCCGTACCCCCGCCAGCGGGGAAGAGACCCAGTACTTC. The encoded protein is CASSRTPASGEETQYF.